The clone carrying this T cell receptor (beta chain) was picked up a small number of times. These data are taken from a study of control samples from healthy donors and cancer patients. Clones were read by immunoSEQ multiplex PCR, and TCRdb kept only the in-frame ones, dropping some. The repertoire has over 70,000 clones, 85% to 90% of them found once; the top ten carry about 10%. This clonotype was sampled from a woman between 50 and 59 years old with colorectal cancer. The sample was PBMCs.

The CDR3 spells CASTFGGYTGELFF. CDR3 nucleotides: TGCGCCAGCACCTTCGGGGGATACACCGGGGAGCTGTTTTTT. The gene calls are TRBV5-1 and TRBJ2-2; D is perhaps TRBD2 (6 bases). Germline assignment: CDR1 SGHRS and CDR2 YFSETQ. Trimming left V 6 bases short and J 3 bases short, with 12 bases between. The length of the CDR3 is 14 residues.